This T cell receptor (beta chain) is from a study of control samples from healthy donors and cancer patients. This CDR3 region has 14 residues. The V end lost 5 bases, the J end lost 0 bases, and 8 bases lay between the germline ends. CDR1 MNHEY and CDR2 SVGAGI come from the germline V gene. This clone was observed a few times. Clones were read by immunoSEQ multiplex PCR, and TCRdb kept only the in-frame ones, dropping some. The top ten hold just under 6.5% of the sample, which has about 410,000 clones, 75% to 95% seen once. The chain is built from TRBV6-5 and TRBJ1-5; D gene unclear. The source material was PBMCs. The TCR sequence derives from a middle-aged man with head and neck cancer. CDR3 region: CASSNSNSNQPQHF. DNA for the CDR3: TGTGCCAGCAGTAACAGCAATAGCAATCAGCCCCAGCATTTT.